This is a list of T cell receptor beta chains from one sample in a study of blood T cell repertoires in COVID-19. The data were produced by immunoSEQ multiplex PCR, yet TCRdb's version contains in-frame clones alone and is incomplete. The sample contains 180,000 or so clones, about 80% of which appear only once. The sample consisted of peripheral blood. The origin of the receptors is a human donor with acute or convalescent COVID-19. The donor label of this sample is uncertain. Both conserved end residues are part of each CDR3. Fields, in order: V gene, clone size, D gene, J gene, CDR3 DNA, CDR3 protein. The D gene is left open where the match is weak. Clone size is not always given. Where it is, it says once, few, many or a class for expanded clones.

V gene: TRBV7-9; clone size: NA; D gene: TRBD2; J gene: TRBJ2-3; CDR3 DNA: TGTGCCAGCAGGTCCGGGACTAGCGGGGGGGCCCCCGATACGCAGTATTTT; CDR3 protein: CASRSGTSGGAPDTQYF
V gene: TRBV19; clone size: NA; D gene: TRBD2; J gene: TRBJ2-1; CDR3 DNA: TGTGCCAGTAGTACCCTACTAGCGGGGGGGTATTCTAATGAGCAGTTCTTC; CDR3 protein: CASSTLLAGGYSNEQFF
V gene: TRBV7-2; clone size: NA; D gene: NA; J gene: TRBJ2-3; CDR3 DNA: TGTGCCAGCAGCCCCCGGCCTAGCGCAGATACGCAGTATTTT; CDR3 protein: CASSPRPSADTQYF
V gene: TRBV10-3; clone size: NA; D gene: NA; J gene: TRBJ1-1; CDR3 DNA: TGTGCCATCAGCCCAGGGGTTGGCACTGAAGCTTTCTTT; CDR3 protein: CAISPGVGTEAFF
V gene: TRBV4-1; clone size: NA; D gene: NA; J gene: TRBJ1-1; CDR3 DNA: TGCGCCAGCAGCCAAGTCTTACGCCGGGACTCCACTGAAGCTTTCTTT; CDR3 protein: CASSQVLRRDSTEAFF
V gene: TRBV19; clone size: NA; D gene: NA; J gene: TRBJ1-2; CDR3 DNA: TGTGCCAGTAGTCCCCGGGACTTGAAGGGCTACACCTTC; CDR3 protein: CASSPRDLKGYTF
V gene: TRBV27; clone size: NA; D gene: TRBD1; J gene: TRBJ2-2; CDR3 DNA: TGTGCCAGCAGCGAGGGGGACAGGTACACCGGGGAGCTGTTTTTT; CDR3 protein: CASSEGDRYTGELFF
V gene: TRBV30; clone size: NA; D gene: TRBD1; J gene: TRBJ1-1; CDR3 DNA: TGTGCCTGGACGGGACAGGGGAACACTGAAGCTTTCTTT; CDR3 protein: CAWTGQGNTEAFF
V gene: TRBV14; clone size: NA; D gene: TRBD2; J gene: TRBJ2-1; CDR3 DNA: TGTGCCAGCAGCCAAGGGACTAGCGGGAGCAGTGAGCAGTTCTTC; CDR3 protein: CASSQGTSGSSEQFF
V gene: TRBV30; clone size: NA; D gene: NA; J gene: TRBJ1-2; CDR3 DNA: TGTGCCTGGAGTGTTATGGGTAGGAGGGGTCAGAGTTATGGCTACACCTTC; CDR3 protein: CAWSVMGRRGQSYGYTF
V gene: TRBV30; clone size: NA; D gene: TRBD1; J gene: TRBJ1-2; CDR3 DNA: TGTGCCCAATCAACCGGGACAGGGGGCGCTTACACCTTC; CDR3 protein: CAQSTGTGGAYTF
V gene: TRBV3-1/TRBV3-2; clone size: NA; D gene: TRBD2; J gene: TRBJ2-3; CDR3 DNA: TGTGCCAGCAGCCAACGACTAGCGGGGGGGCGAGATACGCAGTATTTT; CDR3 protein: CASSQRLAGGRDTQYF
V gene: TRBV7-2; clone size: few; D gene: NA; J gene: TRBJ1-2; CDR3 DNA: TGTGCCAGCAGCTTAGGTGGGAGGGAACCTGGCTACACCTTC; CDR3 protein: CASSLGGREPGYTF
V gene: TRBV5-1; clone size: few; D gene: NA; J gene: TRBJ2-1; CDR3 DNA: TGCGCCAGCAGCTTGGATCCAGTCTCCTACAATGAGCAGTTCTTC; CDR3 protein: CASSLDPVSYNEQFF
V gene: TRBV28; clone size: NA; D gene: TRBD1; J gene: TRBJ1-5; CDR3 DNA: TGTGCCAGCAGGCCTGGACAGGGGCGCGACAATCAGCCCCAGCATTTT; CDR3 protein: CASRPGQGRDNQPQHF
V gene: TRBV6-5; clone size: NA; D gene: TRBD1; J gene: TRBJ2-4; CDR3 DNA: TGTGCCAGTCATGGGACAGGGGGCAAAAACATTCAGTACTTC; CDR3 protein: CASHGTGGKNIQYF
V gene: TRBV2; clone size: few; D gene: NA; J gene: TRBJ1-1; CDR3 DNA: TGTGCCAGCAGTGACTGGGGCGGGGCTCCTGAAGCTTTCTTT; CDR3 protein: CASSDWGGAPEAFF
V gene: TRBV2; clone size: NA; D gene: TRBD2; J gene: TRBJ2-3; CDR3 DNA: TGTGCCAGCGGAACTTCGGGACTAGCGGGGGGGCCGCGCACAGATACGCAGTATTTT; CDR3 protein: CASGTSGLAGGPRTDTQYF
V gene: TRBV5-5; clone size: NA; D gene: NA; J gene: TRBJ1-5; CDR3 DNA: TGTGCCAGCAGCACCACCCGGGAGGACCAGCCCCAGCATTTT; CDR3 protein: CASSTTREDQPQHF
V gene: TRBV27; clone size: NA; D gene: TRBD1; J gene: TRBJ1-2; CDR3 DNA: TGTGCCAGCAGTCCTTGGGACAGGGGGCCCCCTGGCTACACCTTC; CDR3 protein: CASSPWDRGPPGYTF
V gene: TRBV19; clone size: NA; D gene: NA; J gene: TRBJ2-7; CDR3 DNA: TGTGCCAGTAGTATAAGGACTTGGGACGAGCAGTACTTC; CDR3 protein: CASSIRTWDEQYF
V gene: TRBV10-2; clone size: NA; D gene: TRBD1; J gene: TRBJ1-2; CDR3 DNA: TGCGCCAGCAGGGACGCAGGGGGCGGTGTCTATGGCTACACCTTC; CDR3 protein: CASRDAGGGVYGYTF
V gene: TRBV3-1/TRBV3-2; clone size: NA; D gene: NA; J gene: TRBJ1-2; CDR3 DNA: TGTGCCAGCAGTCAAGGTTTTGGGGAGGTGGCCTATGGCTACACCTTC; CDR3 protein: CASSQGFGEVAYGYTF
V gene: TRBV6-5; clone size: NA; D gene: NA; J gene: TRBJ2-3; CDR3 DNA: TGTGCCTCCACAGCGGAGTGGGCAGATACGCAGTATTTT; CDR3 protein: CASTAEWADTQYF
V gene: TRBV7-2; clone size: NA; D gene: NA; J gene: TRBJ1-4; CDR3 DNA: TGTGCCAGCAGCTCAGGACGGGGGGGGAAACTGTTTTTT; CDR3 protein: CASSSGRGGKLFF
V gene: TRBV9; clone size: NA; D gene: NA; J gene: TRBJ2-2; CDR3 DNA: TGTGCCAGCAGCTCATCCACCGGGGAGCTGTTTTTT; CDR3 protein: CASSSSTGELFF
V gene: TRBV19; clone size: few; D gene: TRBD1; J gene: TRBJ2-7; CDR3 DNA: TGTGCCAGTAGTATAGAACCCGGACAGGGAAACGAGCAGTACTTC; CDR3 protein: CASSIEPGQGNEQYF
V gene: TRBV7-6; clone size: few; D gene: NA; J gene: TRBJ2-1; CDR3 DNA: TGTGCCAGCAGCTTTACTATTCCCTCGGTGGAGAATGAGCAGTTCTTC; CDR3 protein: CASSFTIPSVENEQFF
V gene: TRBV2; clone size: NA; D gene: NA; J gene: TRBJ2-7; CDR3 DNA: TGTGCCAGCAGTGGGACTTTAGACTACGAGCAGTACTTC; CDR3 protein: CASSGTLDYEQYF
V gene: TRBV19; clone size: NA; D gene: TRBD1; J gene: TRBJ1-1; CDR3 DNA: TGTGCCAGTAGTATTAGCTTGACAGGGCGGCCGGTCACTGAAGCTTTCTTT; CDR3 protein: CASSISLTGRPVTEAFF
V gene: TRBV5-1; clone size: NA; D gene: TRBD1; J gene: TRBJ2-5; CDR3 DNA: TGCGCCAGCAGTAGGGACAGGGGGCGAGAAGAGACCCAGTACTTC; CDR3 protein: CASSRDRGREETQYF
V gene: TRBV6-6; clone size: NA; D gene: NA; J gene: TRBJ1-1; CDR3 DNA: TGTGCCAGCAGTCCTCTCACTCCAGGGGTTCCCCCCGGTGAAGCTTTCTTT; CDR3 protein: CASSPLTPGVPPGEAFF
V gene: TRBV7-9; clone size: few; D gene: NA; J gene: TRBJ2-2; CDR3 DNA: TGTGCCAGCAGCTTAGCGATAGGAGGGGCCGGGGAGCTGTTTTTT; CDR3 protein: CASSLAIGGAGELFF
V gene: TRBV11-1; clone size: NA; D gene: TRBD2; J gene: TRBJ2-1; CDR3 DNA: TGTGCCAGCAGCTTGGGGCTAGCGGACAATGAGCAGTTCTTC; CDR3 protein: CASSLGLADNEQFF
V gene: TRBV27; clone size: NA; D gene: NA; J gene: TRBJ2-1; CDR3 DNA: TGTGCCAGCAGTTTATCAGTCAGGGGCCCCTACAATGAGCAGTTCTTC; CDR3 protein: CASSLSVRGPYNEQFF
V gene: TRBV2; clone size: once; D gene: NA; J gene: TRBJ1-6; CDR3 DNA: TGTGCCAGCAGAGGGGAAAACAATTCACCCCTCCACTTT; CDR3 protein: CASRGENNSPLHF
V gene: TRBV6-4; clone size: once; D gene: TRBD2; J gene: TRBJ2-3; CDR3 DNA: TGTGCCAGCAGTGACTTTCTAGCGGGAGGTGATACGCAGTATTTT; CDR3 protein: CASSDFLAGGDTQYF
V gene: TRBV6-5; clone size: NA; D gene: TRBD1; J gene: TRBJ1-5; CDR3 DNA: TGTGCCAGCAGCCGGACAGGGCGCGATCAGCCCCAGCATTTT; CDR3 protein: CASSRTGRDQPQHF
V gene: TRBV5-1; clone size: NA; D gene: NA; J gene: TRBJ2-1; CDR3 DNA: TGCGCCAGCAGCTTGGCCTTTAAGGGAGAGAATGAGCAGTTCTTC; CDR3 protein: CASSLAFKGENEQFF
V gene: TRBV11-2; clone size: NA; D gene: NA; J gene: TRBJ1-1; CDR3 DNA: TGTGCCAGCAGCTCTCTAGGGGATTATAACACTGAAGCTTTCTTT; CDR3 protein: CASSSLGDYNTEAFF
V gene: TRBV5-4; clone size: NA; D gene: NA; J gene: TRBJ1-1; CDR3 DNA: TGTGCCAGCAGCCTCCCTGTAGGGGGAAACACTGAAGCTTTCTTT; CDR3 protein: CASSLPVGGNTEAFF
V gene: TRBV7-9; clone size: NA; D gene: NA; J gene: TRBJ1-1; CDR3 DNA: TGTGCCAGTGCGATGCTGGGCGCGAACACTGAAGCTTTCTTT; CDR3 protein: CASAMLGANTEAFF
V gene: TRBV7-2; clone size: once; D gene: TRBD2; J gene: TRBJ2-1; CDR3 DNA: TGTGCCAGCAGCTTAGTACGACTAGCGGGGGGCAATGAGCAGTTCTTC; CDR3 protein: CASSLVRLAGGNEQFF
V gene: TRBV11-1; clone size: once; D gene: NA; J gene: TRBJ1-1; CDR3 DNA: TGTGCCAGCACCCGGGGAAGGGATTACACTGAAGCTTTCTTT; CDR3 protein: CASTRGRDYTEAFF
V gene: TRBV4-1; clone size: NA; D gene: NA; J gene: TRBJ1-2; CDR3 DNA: TGCGCCAGCAGCCAAGATGAAAACGACTCGCGGGGCTACACCTTC; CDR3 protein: CASSQDENDSRGYTF